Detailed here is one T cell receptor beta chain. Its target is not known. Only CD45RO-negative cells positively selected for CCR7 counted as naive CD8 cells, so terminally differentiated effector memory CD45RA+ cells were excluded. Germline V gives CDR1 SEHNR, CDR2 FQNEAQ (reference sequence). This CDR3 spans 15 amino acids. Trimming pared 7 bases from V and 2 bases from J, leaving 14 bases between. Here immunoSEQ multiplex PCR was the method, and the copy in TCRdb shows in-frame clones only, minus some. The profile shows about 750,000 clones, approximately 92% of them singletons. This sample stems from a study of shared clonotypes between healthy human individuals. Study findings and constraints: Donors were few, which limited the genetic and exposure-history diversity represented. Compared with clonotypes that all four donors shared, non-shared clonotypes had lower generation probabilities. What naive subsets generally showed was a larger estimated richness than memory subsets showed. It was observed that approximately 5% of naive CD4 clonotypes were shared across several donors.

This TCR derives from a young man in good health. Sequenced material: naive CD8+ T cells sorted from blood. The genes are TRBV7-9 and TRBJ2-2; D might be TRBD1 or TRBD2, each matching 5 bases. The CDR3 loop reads CASIDRDGNTGELFF. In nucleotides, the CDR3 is TGTGCCAGCATCGATAGGGACGGTAACACCGGGGAGCTGTTTTTT.